Below, 20 T cell receptor beta chains from the same sample are listed, as sequenced in a study of T cell clonality in common variable immunodeficiency. Whole-study results and caveats: Fewer deletions and N-nucleotide insertions were reportedly seen in common variable immunodeficiency TCR beta sequences.

Only in-frame clones appear in the TCRdb table, and some are missing; sequencing was by immunoSEQ multiplex PCR. The record shows roughly 5,000 clones for this sample, with no singletons present. Antigens of these TCRs are unknown. The sample was peripheral blood mononuclear cells. These TCRs come from a human donor with common variable immunodeficiency.

The sequenced CDR3 bases are TGTGCCAGCACCGGGACAGGGGGGATCTCACCC. Translated: CASTGTGGISP. The full CDR3 is CASTGTGGISPLHF. V gene TRBV2 combines with J gene TRBJ1-6, with 11 bases aligning to TRBD1. With the read ending 3 residues before the CDR3 end, the germline J gene is used to fill in that end. This CDR3 is built from 14 residues. Germline V gene lookup returns CDR1 SNHLY and CDR2 FYNNEI. V lost 7 bases and J lost 10; bases outside the gene matches: 6.

This clone has at least ten counts. The read stops 3 residues short of the end of the CDR3; the missing end is completed from the germline J gene. The chain joins TRBV7-9 to TRBJ1-5, with D perhaps matching TRBD1 (6 bases). The length of the CDR3 is 14 residues. Between the trimmed V and J ends, which lost 5 bases and 5 bases, there was a span of 13 bases. CDR1 is SEHNR and CDR2 is FQNEAQ in the germline V gene (reference sequence). The DNA read from the CDR3 is TGTGCCAGCAGCCCGGACAGCTTTTATCAGCCC. Amino acids: CASSPDSFYQP. In full, the CDR3 reads CASSPDSFYQPQHF.

This clone is judged medium-sized. CDR3 DNA, as far as it was read: TGCAGCGTACGGACAGCCTCCTACGAG. Its translation: CSVRTASYE. The full CDR3 protein reads CSVRTASYEQYF. The V gene is TRBV29-1, the J gene TRBJ2-7, with D perhaps matching TRBD1 (6 bases). Sequencing ends 3 residues short of the CDR3 end; the germline J gene provides the rest. The CDR3 is 12 residues long. Between the trimmed V and J ends, which lost 6 bases and 0 bases, there was a span of 9 bases. Looked up from germline, CDR1 is SQVTM and CDR2 is ANQGSEA.

This clone was detected many times. The read ends 3 residues before the CDR3 terminus; that terminus is restored from the germline J gene. This chain links TRBV10-1 with TRBJ2-7; D is possibly TRBD1 (6 bases). Trimming took 2 bases from V and 0 from J, leaving 8 bases between them. This CDR3 comprises 14 residues. Germline V gives CDR1 WNHNN, CDR2 SYGVQD (reference sequence). The CDR3 bases that were read are TGCGCCAGCAGTGAGACGGACAGCTCCTACGAG. Its translation is CASSETDSSYE. The full CDR3 protein reads CASSETDSSYEQYF.

About this clone itself: The read falls 3 residues short of the CDR3 end, and the missing part is taken from the germline J gene. This chain connects TRBV7-8 to TRBJ2-2; TRBD2 matches at 8 bases. V was pared by 4 bases and J by 5 bases, with 6 bases of the junction left unmatched. The CDR3 consists of 15 residues. Looked up from germline, CDR1 is SGHVS and CDR2 is FQNEAQ. The CDR3 DNA, read in part, is TGTGCCAGCAGCTCTGGGACTAGGGGTACCGGGGAG. As protein: CASSSGTRGTGE. The whole CDR3 reads CASSSGTRGTGELFF.

This clone was seen a handful of times. The CDR3 extends 3 residues past the end of the read, so its final part is completed from the germline J gene. The chain couples TRBV6-1 to TRBJ1-5, with a weak D call TRBD1 (5 bases). Between the trimmed V and J ends, which lost 1 base and 4 bases, there was a span of 20 bases. Per germline, CDR1 MNHNS and CDR2 SASEGT. CDR3 length equals 18 residues. CDR3 DNA, as far as it was read: TGTGCCAGCAGTGAAGGCCTTAGCAGGGTGGATCCTAATCAGCCC. Translation: CASSEGLSRVDPNQP. The CDR3 in its entirety is CASSEGLSRVDPNQPQHF.

This clone was counted ten times or more. Read coverage stops 3 residues before the CDR3 terminus; the germline J gene supplies the remainder. This chain uses TRBV18 with TRBJ1-4, with a weak D call TRBD1 (5 bases). Germline loops: CDR1 KGHSH, CDR2 LQKENI. V lost 3 bases and J 4 bases, leaving 9 bases between the germline ends. The CDR3 length is 14 residues. CDR3 DNA (partial): TGTGCCAGCTCACCCGACAGATATAATGAAAAA. Amino acid sequence: CASSPDRYNEK. The whole CDR3 sequence reads CASSPDRYNEKLFF. The whole variable domain, filled in from reference TRBV18 and TRBJ1-4, reads NAGVMQNPRHLVRRRGQEARLRCSPMKGHSHVYWYRQLPEEGLKFMVYLQKENIIDESGMPKERFSAEFPKEGPSILRIQQVVRGDSAAYFCASSPDRYNEKLFFGSGTQLSVL.

This clone was counted many times. The read finishes 3 residues shy of the CDR3 end, and the germline J gene is used to complete it. J is TRBJ2-7 and V is TRBV12-3 or TRBV12-4; TRBD1 might be the D (5 bases). This CDR3 region has 13 residues. Between the trimmed V and J ends, which lost 10 bases and 4 bases, there was a span of 17 bases. CDR3 amino acids: CATSQGRLYEQYF. The sequenced part of the CDR3 DNA is TGTGCCACCTCGCAGGGCAGGTTGTACGAG.

The CDR3 sequence: CASASGTSGYEQYF. CDR3 bases read: TGTGCCAGTGCCTCCGGGACTAGCGGGTACGAG. The chain couples TRBV19 to TRBJ2-7; 12 positions agree with TRBD2. The CDR3 end lies 3 residues beyond the end of the read and is filled in from the germline J gene. V lost 8 bases and J lost 4; bases outside the gene matches: 6. CDR1 is LNHDA and CDR2 is SQIVND in the germline V gene (reference sequence). The CDR3 has 14 residues.

A note on this clone: From the germline J gene comes the end of the CDR3, since the read stops 3 residues before it. The chain combines TRBV7-9 with TRBJ2-1; unclear D gene. The V gene's germline CDR1 is SEHNR and CDR2 FQNEAQ (reference sequence). The CDR3 sequence is 15 residues long. With 10 bases removed from V and 0 bases from J, the gap between germline ends came to 16 bases. CDR3 DNA, as far as it was read: TGTGCCACCCCACCCCCCGGTAGCTCCTACAATGAG. Its translation is CATPPPGSSYNE. The entire CDR3 reads CATPPPGSSYNEQFF.

This clone was observed at least ten times. The read terminates 3 residues ahead of where the CDR3 ends, so the germline J gene completes it. The chain carries TRBV19 and TRBJ2-3, with 8 bases lining up with TRBD2. CDR1 is LNHDA, CDR2 SQIVND, per germline (reference sequence). The CDR3 sequence is 15 residues long. The V and J ends lost 5 bases and 6 bases, in that order; junction bases with no gene match: 10. CDR3 protein: CASSPQTGGPDTQYF. The CDR3 bases that were read are TGTGCCAGTAGTCCCCAGACGGGGGGGCCGGATACG.

Of note for this clone: The read ends 3 residues before the CDR3 terminus; that terminus is restored from the germline J gene. This chain uses TRBV2 with TRBJ1-5; D is possibly TRBD1 (5 bases). The CDR3 has 15 amino acids. Germline V CDR1 and CDR2: SNHLY, FYNNEI. With 5 bases removed from V and 0 bases from J, the gap between germline ends came to 11 bases. The CDR3 DNA, read in part, is TGTGCCAGCAGTACCGACAGATATAGCAATCAGCCC. This encodes CASSTDRYSNQP. The whole CDR3 is CASSTDRYSNQPQHF.

On this clone itself: The read ends 3 residues shy of where the CDR3 ends; the end is completed using the germline J gene. The chain uses TRBV6-2 or TRBV6-3 and TRBJ2-7, with D perhaps TRBD1 (6 bases). V gave up 1 base and J gave up 6 bases, with 10 bases separating them. Germline V gene data show CDR1 as MNHEY and CDR2 as SVGEGT. This CDR3 contains 13 residues. CDR3 DNA, as far as it was read: TGTGCCAGCAGTTACTTACAGGGCAGCGAG. Translated: CASSYLQGSE. The whole CDR3 sequence is CASSYLQGSEQYF.

This clone was seen only a few times. The CDR3 goes on 3 residues after the read ends, and that part is filled in from the germline J gene. This chain uses TRBV18 with TRBJ1-5; D might be TRBD1 (5 bases). The CDR3 spans 15 residues. Trimming left V 4 bases short and J 4 bases short, with 14 bases between. Germline lookup yields CDR1 KGHSH and CDR2 LQKENI. The sequenced part of the CDR3 DNA is TGTGCCAGCTCACACGGTGCCAGGGTAAATCAGCCC. Protein sequence: CASSHGARVNQP. The complete CDR3 reads CASSHGARVNQPQHF.

The CDR3 bases that were read are TGTGCCAGCAGTGAACCAGGCTCGGTCACTATAGCGGATTCACCC. It is translated as CASSEPGSVTIADSP. The CDR3 in its entirety is CASSEPGSVTIADSPLHF. The J gene is TRBJ1-6, the V gene TRBV2; no clear D. The read halts 3 residues ahead of the CDR3 end, with the missing end drawn from the germline J gene. The germline V gene encodes CDR1 SNHLY and CDR2 FYNNEI. The CDR3 is 18 residues long. The ends were cut back, 2 bases at V and 8 bases at J, with 22 bases in the middle.

Many counts were recorded for this clone. The read ends 3 residues early relative to the CDR3; the germline J gene fills the gap. V gene TRBV7-2 combines with J gene TRBJ2-1; 7 nucleotides align to TRBD1. Trimming removed 6 bases from V and 7 bases from J; junction bases left unmatched: 12. This CDR3 is built from 15 residues. Germline CDR1 is SGHTA and CDR2 is FQGNSA. CDR3 loop: CASSFDRAFRNEQFF. CDR3 DNA, as far as it was read: TGTGCCAGCAGTTTCGACAGGGCTTTTAGGAATGAG.

This clone was counted at least ten times. Read data end 3 residues before the CDR3 end; the end is taken from the germline J gene. The chain has TRBV18 and TRBJ1-2; D unresolved. The CDR3 is 13 residues long. CDR1 KGHSH and CDR2 LQKENI come from the germline V gene. The covered CDR3 bases are TGTGCCAGCTCACCCGGCAGCCCCGGGGGC. This encodes CASSPGSPGG. From start to end, the CDR3 is CASSPGSPGGYTF. Drawing the rest from reference TRBV18 and TRBJ1-2, the complete variable domain is NAGVMQNPRHLVRRRGQEARLRCSPMKGHSHVYWYRQLPEEGLKFMVYLQKENIIDESGMPKERFSAEFPKEGPSILRIQQVVRGDSAAYFCASSPGSPGGYTFGSGTRLTVV.

This clone came up a few times. The CDR3 end is not reached by the read, which stops 3 residues before it; the germline J gene fills it in. The V gene is TRBV6-1, the J gene TRBJ2-7; TRBD2 might be the D (7 bases). The CDR3 consists of 15 residues. Germline V CDR1 and CDR2: MNHNS, SASEGT. Trimming stripped 0 bases from V and 3 bases from J, with 12 bases between. Here the CDR3 reads CASSEASGGIYEQYF. Incomplete CDR3 DNA: TGTGCCAGCAGTGAAGCATCGGGGGGCATCTACGAG.

Regarding this clone: The CDR3 end is not reached by the read, which stops 3 residues before it; the germline J gene fills it in. The gene calls are TRBV7-9 and TRBJ1-1; D unresolved. The CDR3 totals 12 residues. CDR1 and CDR2 (germline): SEHNR, FQNEAQ (reference sequence). Trimming shortened V by 2 bases and J by 4 bases, and 5 bases separated the two germline ends. The DNA read from the CDR3 is TGTGCCAGCAGCTTAATAGTCACTGAA. Amino acid sequence: CASSLIVTE. The CDR3, in full, reads CASSLIVTEAFF.

This clone was picked up many times. The read finishes 3 residues shy of the CDR3 end, and the germline J gene is used to complete it. J is TRBJ1-6 and V is TRBV20-1; 10 bases agree with TRBD1. The junction had 8 bases not matched to a gene; V was cut back by 2 bases and J by 1 base. The CDR3 has 18 amino acids. Germline CDR1 is DFQATT and CDR2 is SNEGSKA (reference sequence). The sequenced part of the CDR3 DNA is TGCAGTGCTAGATCCCCCCGACAGGGGGCGTCCTATAATTCACCC. Residues: CSARSPRQGASYNSP. In full, the CDR3 reads CSARSPRQGASYNSPLHF.